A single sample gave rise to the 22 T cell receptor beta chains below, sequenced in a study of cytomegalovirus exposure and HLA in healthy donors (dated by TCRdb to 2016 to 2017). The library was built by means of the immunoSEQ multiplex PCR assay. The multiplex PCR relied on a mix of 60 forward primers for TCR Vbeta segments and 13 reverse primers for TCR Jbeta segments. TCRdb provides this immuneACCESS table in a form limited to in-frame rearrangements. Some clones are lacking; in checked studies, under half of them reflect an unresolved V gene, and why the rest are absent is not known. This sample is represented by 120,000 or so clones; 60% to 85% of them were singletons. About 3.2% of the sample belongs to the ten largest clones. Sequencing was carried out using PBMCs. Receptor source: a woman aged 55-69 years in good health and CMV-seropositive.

The CDR3 DNA is TGTGCCAGCAGCATCAGACAGGGGGTGAACCAAGAGACCCAGTACTTC. This translates into CASSIRQGVNQETQYF. V and J are TRBV5-6 and TRBJ2-5; 9 bases are shared with TRBD1. Germline V gene sequence: CDR1 SGHDT, CDR2 YYEEEE. J gave up 0 bases and V 4 bases, and 7 bases lay outside the gene matches. The CDR3 totals 16 residues.

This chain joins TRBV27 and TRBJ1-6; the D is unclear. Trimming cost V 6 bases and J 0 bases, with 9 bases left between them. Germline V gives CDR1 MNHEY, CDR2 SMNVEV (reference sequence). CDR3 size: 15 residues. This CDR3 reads CASRLGSSYNSPLHF. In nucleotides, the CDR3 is TGTGCCAGCAGACTAGGGAGCTCCTATAATTCACCCCTCCACTTT.

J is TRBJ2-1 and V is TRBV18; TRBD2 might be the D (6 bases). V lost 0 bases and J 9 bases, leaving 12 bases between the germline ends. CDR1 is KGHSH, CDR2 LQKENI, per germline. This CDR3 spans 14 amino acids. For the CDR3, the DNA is TGTGCCAGCTCACCACCGTCGACTAGTGGTGAGCAGTTCTTC. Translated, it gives CASSPPSTSGEQFF.

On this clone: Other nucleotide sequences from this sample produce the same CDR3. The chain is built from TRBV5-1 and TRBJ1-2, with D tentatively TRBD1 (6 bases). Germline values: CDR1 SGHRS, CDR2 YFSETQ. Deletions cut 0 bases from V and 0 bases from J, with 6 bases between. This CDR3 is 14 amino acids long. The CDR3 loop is CASSLGQANYGYTF. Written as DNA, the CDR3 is TGCGCCAGCAGCTTGGGACAGGCTAACTATGGCTACACCTTC.

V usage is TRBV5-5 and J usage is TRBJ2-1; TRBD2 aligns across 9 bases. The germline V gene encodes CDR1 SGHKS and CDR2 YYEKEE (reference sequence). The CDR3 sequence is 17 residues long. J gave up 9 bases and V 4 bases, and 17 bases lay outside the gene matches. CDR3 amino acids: CASSPVGTASGKIEQFF. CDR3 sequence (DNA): TGTGCCAGCAGCCCCGTTGGGACGGCTAGCGGGAAGATTGAGCAGTTCTTC.

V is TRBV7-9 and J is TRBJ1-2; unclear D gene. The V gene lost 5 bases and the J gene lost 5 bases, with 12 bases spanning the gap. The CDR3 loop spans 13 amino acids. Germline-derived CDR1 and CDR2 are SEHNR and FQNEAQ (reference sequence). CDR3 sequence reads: CASSVYEQYGYTF. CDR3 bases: TGTGCCAGCAGCGTGTACGAGCAATATGGCTACACCTTC.

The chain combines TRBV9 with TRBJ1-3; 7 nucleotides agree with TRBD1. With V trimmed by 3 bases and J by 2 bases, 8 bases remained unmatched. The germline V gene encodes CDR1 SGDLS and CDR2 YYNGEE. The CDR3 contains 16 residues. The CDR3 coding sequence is TGTGCCAGCAGCGCCGGGACAGCGTCGACTGGAAACACCATATATTTT. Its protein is CASSAGTASTGNTIYF.

Here the CDR3 reads CASRLTGGYGYTF. As DNA, the CDR3 is TGTGCCAGCAGGCTGACAGGGGGATATGGCTACACCTTC. The chain is built from TRBV7-9 and TRBJ1-2; 9 nucleotides line up with TRBD1. The junction had 4 bases not matched to a gene; V was cut back by 6 bases and J by 5 bases. The germline CDR1 and CDR2 sequences are SEHNR and FQNEAQ (reference sequence). CDR3 length: 13 amino acids.

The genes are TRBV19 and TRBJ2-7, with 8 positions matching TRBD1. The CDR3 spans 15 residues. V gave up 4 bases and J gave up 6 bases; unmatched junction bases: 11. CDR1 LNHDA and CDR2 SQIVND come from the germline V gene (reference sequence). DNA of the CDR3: TGTGCCAGTAGTAAAGCGGACAGGGTGGAGGGCGAGCAGTACTTC. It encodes CASSKADRVEGEQYF.

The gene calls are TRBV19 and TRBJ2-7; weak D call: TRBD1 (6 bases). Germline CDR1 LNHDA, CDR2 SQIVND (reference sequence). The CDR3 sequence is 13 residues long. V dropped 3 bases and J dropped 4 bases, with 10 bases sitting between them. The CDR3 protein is CASSMSQGYEQYF. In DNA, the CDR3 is TGTGCCAGTAGTATGTCACAGGGTTACGAGCAGTACTTC.

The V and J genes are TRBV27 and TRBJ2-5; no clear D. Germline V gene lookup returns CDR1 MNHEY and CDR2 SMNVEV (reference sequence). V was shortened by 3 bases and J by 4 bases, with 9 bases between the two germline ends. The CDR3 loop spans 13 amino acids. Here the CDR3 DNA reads TGTGCCAGCAGTTTTCAGGATCGAGAGACCCAGTACTTC. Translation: CASSFQDRETQYF.

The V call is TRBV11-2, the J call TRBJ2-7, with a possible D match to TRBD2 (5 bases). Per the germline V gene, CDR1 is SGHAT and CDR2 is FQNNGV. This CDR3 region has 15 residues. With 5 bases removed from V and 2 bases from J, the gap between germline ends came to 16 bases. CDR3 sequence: CASSVRTVQAYEQYF. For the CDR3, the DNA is TGTGCCAGCAGCGTAAGGACTGTACAAGCCTACGAGCAGTACTTC.

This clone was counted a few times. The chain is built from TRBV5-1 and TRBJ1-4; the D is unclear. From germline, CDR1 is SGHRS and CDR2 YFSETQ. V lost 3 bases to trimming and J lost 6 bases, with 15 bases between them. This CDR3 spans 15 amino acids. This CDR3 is CASSSVRGRDEKLFF. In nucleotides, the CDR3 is TGCGCCAGCAGCTCGGTCCGCGGGCGAGATGAAAAACTGTTTTTT.

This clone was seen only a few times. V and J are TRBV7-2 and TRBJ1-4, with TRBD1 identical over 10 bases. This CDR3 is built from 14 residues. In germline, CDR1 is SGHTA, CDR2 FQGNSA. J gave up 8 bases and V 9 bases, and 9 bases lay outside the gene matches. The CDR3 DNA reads TGTGCCAGTTCCCGGGGACAGGGGAGGGAAAAACTGTTTTTT. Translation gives CASSRGQGREKLFF. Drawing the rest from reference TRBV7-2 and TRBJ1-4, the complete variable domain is GAGVSQSPSNKVTEKGKDVELRCDPISGHTALYWYRQSLGQGLEFLIYFQGNSAPDKSGLPSDRFSAERTGGSVSTLTIQRTQQEDSAVYLCASSRGQGREKLFFGSGTQLSVL.

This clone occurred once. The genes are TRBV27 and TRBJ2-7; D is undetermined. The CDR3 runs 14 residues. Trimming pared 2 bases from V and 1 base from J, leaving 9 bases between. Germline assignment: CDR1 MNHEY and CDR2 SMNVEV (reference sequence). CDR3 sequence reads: CASSLEFRSYEQYF. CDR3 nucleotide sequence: TGTGCCAGCAGTTTAGAGTTCAGGTCCTACGAGCAGTACTTC.

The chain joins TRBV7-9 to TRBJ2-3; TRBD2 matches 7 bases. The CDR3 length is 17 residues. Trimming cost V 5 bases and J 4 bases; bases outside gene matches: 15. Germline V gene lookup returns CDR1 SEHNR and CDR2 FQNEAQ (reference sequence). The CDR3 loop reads CASSPPSGREFADTQYF. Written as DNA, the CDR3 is TGTGCCAGCAGCCCCCCCTCTGGGCGGGAGTTCGCAGATACGCAGTATTTT.

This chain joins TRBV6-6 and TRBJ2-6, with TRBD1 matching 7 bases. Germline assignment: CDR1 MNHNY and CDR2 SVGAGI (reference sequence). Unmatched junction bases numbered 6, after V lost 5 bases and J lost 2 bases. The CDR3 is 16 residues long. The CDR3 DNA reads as TGTGCCAGCAGTCGCAGACAGGGCGCTGGGGCCAACGTCCTGACTTTC. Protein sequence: CASSRRQGAGANVLTF.

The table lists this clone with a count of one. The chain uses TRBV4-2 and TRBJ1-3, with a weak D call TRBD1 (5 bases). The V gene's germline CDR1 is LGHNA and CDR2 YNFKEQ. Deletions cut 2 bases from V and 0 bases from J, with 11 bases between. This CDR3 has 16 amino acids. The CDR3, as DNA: TGTGCCAGCAGCCAAACCGGGACTCTCTCTGGAAACACCATATATTTT. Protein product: CASSQTGTLSGNTIYF.

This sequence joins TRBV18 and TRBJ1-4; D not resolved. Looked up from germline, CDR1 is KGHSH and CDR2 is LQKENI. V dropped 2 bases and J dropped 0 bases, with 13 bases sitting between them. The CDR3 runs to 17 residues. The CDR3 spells CASSPLTTFTTNEKLFF. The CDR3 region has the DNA TGTGCCAGCTCACCATTGACGACATTTACAACTAATGAAAAACTGTTTTTT.

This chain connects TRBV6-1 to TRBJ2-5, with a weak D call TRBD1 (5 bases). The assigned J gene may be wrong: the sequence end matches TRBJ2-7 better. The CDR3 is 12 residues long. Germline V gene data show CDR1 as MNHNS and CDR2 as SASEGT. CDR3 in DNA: TGTGCCAGCAGGATGACAGTCTACGAGCAGTACTTC. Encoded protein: CASRMTVYEQYF.

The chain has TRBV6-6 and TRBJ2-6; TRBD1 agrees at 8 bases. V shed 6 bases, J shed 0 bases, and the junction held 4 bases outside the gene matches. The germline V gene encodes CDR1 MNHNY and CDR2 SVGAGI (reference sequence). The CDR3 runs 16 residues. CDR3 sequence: CASRRDRNSGANVLTF. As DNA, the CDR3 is TGTGCCAGCAGAAGGGACAGGAACTCTGGGGCCAACGTCCTGACTTTC.

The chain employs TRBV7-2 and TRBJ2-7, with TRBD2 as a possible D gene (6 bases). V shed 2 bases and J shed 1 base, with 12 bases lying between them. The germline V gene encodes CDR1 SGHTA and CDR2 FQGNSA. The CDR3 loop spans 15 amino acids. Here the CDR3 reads CASSLFMGGSYEQYF. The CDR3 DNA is TGTGCCAGCAGCTTATTTATGGGGGGATCCTACGAGCAGTACTTC.